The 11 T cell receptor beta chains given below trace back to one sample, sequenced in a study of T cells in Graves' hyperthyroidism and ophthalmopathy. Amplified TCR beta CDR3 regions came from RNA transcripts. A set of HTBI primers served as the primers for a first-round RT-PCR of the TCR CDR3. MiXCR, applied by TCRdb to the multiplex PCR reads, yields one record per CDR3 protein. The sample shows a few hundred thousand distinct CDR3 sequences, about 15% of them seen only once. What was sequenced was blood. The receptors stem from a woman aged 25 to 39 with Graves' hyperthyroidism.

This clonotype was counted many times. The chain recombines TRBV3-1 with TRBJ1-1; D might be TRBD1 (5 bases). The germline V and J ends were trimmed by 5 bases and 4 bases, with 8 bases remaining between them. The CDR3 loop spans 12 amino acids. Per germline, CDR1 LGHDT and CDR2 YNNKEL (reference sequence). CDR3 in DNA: TGTGCCAGCAGCGCTGGGGGCACTGAAGCTTTCTTT. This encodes CASSAGGTEAFF.

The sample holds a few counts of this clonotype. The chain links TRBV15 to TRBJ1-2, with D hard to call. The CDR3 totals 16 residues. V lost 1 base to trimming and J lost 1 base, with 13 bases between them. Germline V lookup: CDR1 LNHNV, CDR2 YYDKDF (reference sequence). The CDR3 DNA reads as TGTGCCACCAGCAGAGTTTCTTCGGCAGTTAACTATGGCTACACCTTC. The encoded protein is CATSRVSSAVNYGYTF.

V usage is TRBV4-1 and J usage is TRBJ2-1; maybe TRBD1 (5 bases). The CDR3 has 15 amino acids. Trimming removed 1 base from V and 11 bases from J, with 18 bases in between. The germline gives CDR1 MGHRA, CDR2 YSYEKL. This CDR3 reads CASSQGQGVQNQQFF. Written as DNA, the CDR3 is TGCGCCAGCAGCCAAGGGCAGGGCGTCCAGAATCAGCAGTTCTTC.

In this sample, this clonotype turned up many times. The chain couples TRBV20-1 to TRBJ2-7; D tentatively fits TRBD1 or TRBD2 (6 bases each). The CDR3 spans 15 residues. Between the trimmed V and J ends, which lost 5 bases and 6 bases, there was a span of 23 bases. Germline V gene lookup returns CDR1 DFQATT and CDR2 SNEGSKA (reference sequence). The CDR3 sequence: CSAFLGGQLPREQYF. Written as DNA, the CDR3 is TGCAGTGCTTTCCTCGGGGGCCAACTCCCTCGCGAGCAGTACTTC.

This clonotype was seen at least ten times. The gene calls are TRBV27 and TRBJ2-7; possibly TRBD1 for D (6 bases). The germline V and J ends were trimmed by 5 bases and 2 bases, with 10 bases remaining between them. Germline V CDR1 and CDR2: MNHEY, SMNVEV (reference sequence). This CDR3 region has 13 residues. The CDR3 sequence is CASSTGQTYEQYF. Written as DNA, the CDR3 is TGTGCCAGCAGTACCGGACAGACCTACGAGCAGTACTTC.

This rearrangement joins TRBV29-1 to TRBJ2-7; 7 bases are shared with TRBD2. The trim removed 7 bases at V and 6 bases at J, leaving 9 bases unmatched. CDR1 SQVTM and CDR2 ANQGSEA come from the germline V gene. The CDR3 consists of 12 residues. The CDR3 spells CSGGGSGREQYF. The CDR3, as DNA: TGCAGCGGGGGAGGGTCTGGGCGCGAGCAGTACTTC.

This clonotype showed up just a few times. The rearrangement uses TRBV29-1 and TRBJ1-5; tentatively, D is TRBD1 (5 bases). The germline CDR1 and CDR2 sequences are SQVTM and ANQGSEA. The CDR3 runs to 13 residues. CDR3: CKTTGTVNQPQHF. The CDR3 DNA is TGCAAAACTACCGGGACCGTGAATCAGCCCCAGCATTTT.

CDR3 nucleotides: TGCGCCAGCAGCCAAGATCGGCTAGCGGGAGGCAATGCGATGAGTACGCAGTATTTT. Protein: CASSQDRLAGGNAMSTQYF. The chain employs TRBV4-3 and TRBJ2-3, with 11 nucleotides matching TRBD2. V lost 0 bases to trimming and J lost 8 bases; unmatched junction nucleotides: 16. CDR3 size: 19 residues. Germline lookup yields CDR1 LGHNA and CDR2 YSLEER.

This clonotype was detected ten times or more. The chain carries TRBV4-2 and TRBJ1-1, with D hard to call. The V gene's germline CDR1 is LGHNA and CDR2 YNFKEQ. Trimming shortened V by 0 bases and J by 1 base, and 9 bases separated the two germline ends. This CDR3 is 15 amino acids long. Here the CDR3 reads CASSQDPMPNTEAFF. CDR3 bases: TGTGCCAGCAGCCAAGATCCCATGCCGAACACTGAAGCTTTCTTT.

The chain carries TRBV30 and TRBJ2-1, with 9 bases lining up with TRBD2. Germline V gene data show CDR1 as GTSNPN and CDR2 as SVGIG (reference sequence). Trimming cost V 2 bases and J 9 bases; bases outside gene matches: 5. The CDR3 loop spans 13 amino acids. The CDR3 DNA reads TGTGCCTGGAGTAGAAAGCGGGAGGCTGAGCAGTTCTTC. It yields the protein CAWSRKREAEQFF.

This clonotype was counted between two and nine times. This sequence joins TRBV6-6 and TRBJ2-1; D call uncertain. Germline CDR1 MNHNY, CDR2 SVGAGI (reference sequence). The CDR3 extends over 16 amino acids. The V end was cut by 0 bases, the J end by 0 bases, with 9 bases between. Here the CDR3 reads CASSYSTLTSYNEQFF. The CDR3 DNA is TGTGCCAGCAGTTACTCGACACTGACCTCCTACAATGAGCAGTTCTTC.